This TCR beta chain was profiled in a study of OX40 agonist ivuxolimab in advanced cancers. Overall study context: At 0.01 to 10 mg/kg, ivuxolimab was administered intravenously to patients every 2 weeks.

Measured with immunoSEQ multiplex PCR; TCRdb has only the in-frame clones, and not every one. This sample has roughly 61,000 clones; around nine tenths occur once, and the top ten carry approximately 0.55%. This clone was detected only once. The antigen remains undetermined. Findings and limits, study-wide: Which antigen the expanded peripheral T cells recognized is unknown. On average, a greater number of expanded clones characterised CD8+ T cells relative to CD4+.

On cycle 4 day 1 and cycle 7 day 1, as well as at baseline, blood was sampled. Germline trimming cut 4 bases from V and 1 base from J; bases unmatched to any gene: 4. The CDR3 spans 14 residues. The germline gives CDR1 LGHNA, CDR2 YNFKEQ. V gene TRBV4-2 combines with J gene TRBJ2-7; 7 nucleotides align to TRBD2. This receptor was obtained from an adult with an advanced solid tumor such as melanoma, head and neck, liver or kidney cancer. The sample here was CD4+ or CD8+ T cells sorted from blood, taken in a trial of the OX40 agonist ivuxolimab. The CDR3 is CASSPTSESYEQYF. The CDR3 nucleotides are TGTGCCAGCAGCCCTACTAGCGAATCCTACGAGCAGTACTTC.